This paragraph reports one T cell receptor beta chain. The data were produced by immunoSEQ multiplex PCR, yet TCRdb's version contains in-frame clones alone and is incomplete. The data show about 160,000 clones, roughly 95% seen once. The entry originates in a study of cytomegalovirus exposure and HLA in healthy donors. This CDR3 has 15 residues. Germline CDR1 reads SGDLS; CDR2 reads YYNGEE. Trimming took 4 bases from V and 2 from J; bases not matched to a gene: 4. Sequenced sample: PBMCs. This clonotype was obtained from a woman aged 18 to 35 in good health and CMV-seronegative. The chain has TRBV9 and TRBJ2-3, with TRBD2 identical over 10 bases. The CDR3 here is CASSLSGGATDTQYF. The CDR3 DNA is TGTGCCAGCAGCTTAAGCGGGGGGGCCACAGATACGCAGTATTTT. Drawing the rest from reference TRBV9 and TRBJ2-3, the complete variable domain is DSGVTQTPKHLITATGQRVTLRCSPRSGDLSVYWYQQSLDQGLQFLIQYYNGEERAKGNILERFSAQQFPDLHSELNLSSLELGDSALYFCASSLSGGATDTQYFGPGTRLTVL.